The 32 T cell receptor beta chains reported below all come from one sample, sequenced in a study of CD8+CD57+ T cells in acquired aplastic anemia. For sequencing, patients were chosen who had shown expansion of CD8+CD57+ cells by flow cytometry. Profiling that covered TCR beta VDJ and CDR3 relied on genomic DNA as its template. TCRdb recomputed calls from the reads with MiXCR, one row per CDR3 protein. The sample records 180,000 or so distinct CDR3 sequences, about three fifths being singletons. The sequenced material came from sorted CD4+, CD8+, or CD8+CD57+ T cells (not recorded which) from PBMCs. These TCRs come from a human donor with aplastic anemia.

This chain connects TRBV14 to TRBJ2-7; TRBD2 matches 8 bases. The J call is doubtful: the DNA matches TRBJ2-5 better. The CDR3 spans 15 residues. Germline V gene sequence: CDR1 SGHDN, CDR2 FVKESK. Written as DNA, the CDR3 is TGTGCCAGCAGCCAAGCAGGGACTAGGTTTGAGACCCAGTACTTC. Amino acid sequence: CASSQAGTRFETQYF.

The chain combines TRBV7-9 with TRBJ1-1, with D possibly being TRBD1 (6 bases). The CDR3 covers 14 residues. CDR1 SEHNR and CDR2 FQNEAQ come from the germline V gene (reference sequence). Trimming took off 5 bases at V and 4 bases at J, with 14 bases between the two ends. CDR3 sequence reads: CASSPKGGVTEAFF. CDR3 in DNA: TGTGCCAGCAGCCCAAAGGGGGGGGTCACTGAAGCTTTCTTT.

V is TRBV5-4 and J is TRBJ2-1; D perhaps matches TRBD2 (6 bases). Germline CDR1 and CDR2: SGHNT and YYREEE (reference sequence). V was pared by 1 base and J by 7 bases, with 9 bases between. The CDR3 is 13 residues long. The DNA for the CDR3 is TGTGCCAGCAGCTTGCGGGCGGGGAATGAGCAGTTCTTC. Amino acid sequence: CASSLRAGNEQFF.

V and J are TRBV7-3 and TRBJ2-2; D remains unclear. The CDR3 sequence is 13 residues long. Germline-derived CDR1 and CDR2 are SGHTA and FQGTGA. Deletions cut 3 bases from V and 11 bases from J, with 13 bases between. CDR3 sequence: CASSLWAADELFF. The DNA for the CDR3 is TGTGCCAGCAGCTTGTGGGCGGCCGATGAGCTGTTTTTT.

The CDR3 DNA is TGTGCCAGCAGTTTCAGGGGTACCGGGGAGCTGTTTTTT. Amino acids: CASSFRGTGELFF. The chain employs TRBV12-3 or TRBV12-4 and TRBJ2-2, with D perhaps TRBD1 (6 bases). V was trimmed by 3 bases and J by 5 bases, leaving 7 bases between them. The CDR3 spans 13 residues.

The J gene is TRBJ2-7, the V gene TRBV29-1, with D possibly being TRBD1 (5 bases). Germline V CDR1 and CDR2: SQVTM, ANQGSEA. The CDR3 loop spans 13 amino acids. V dropped 4 bases and J dropped 1 base, with 11 bases sitting between them. The CDR3 loop reads CSVVRPGSYEQYF. Written as DNA, the CDR3 is TGCAGCGTTGTTCGGCCAGGGTCCTACGAGCAGTACTTC.

Only one count was recorded for this clonotype. The chain carries TRBV6-5 and TRBJ2-7, with TRBD1 identical over 7 bases. Germline trimming cut 0 bases from V and 5 bases from J; bases unmatched to any gene: 7. Germline V gene lookup returns CDR1 MNHEY and CDR2 SVGAGI. There are 15 residues in the CDR3. CDR3 in DNA: TGTGCCAGCAGTTACTCCTACAGGGGTATCAACGAGCAGTACTTC. Residues: CASSYSYRGINEQYF.

As to this clonotype: One base away lies a much larger clone, so this may be a sequencing read error. The chain has TRBV12-3 or TRBV12-4 and TRBJ2-1; possible D gene TRBD2, 6 bases. V lost 10 bases to trimming and J lost 5 bases, with 12 bases between them. CDR3 length: 12 amino acids. Written as DNA, the CDR3 is TGTGCCACCCGGGAGTTCGACAATGAGCAGTTCTTC. This sequence encodes CATREFDNEQFF.

The V call is TRBV20-1, the J call TRBJ1-1; D gene ambiguous. The germline CDR1 and CDR2 sequences are DFQATT and SNEGSKA (reference sequence). V was pared by 1 base and J by 0 bases, with 3 bases between. The length of the CDR3 is 12 residues. The CDR3 protein is CSARVMNTEAFF. The CDR3 DNA reads as TGCAGTGCTAGAGTTATGAACACTGAAGCTTTCTTT.

In this sample, this clonotype turned up many times. V and J are TRBV5-5 and TRBJ1-6; maybe TRBD1 (5 bases). Germline V gives CDR1 SGHKS, CDR2 YYEKEE (reference sequence). The CDR3 extends over 13 amino acids. The ends were cut back, 0 bases at V and 11 bases at J, with 9 bases in the middle. CDR3 in DNA: TGTGCCAGCAGCTTGGAGGGGAATGCACCCCTCCACTTT. Protein product: CASSLEGNAPLHF.

In its sample, this clonotype was seen many times. The V gene is TRBV12-3 or TRBV12-4, the J gene TRBJ2-7, with 7 bases matching TRBD2. The CDR3 loop spans 13 amino acids. V was clipped by 3 bases and J by 3 bases; unmatched bases: 2. The CDR3 spells CASSFGTIYEQYF. The CDR3, as DNA: TGTGCCAGCAGTTTTGGGACTATCTACGAGCAGTACTTC.

The chain couples TRBV7-2 to TRBJ2-1; perhaps D is TRBD1 or TRBD2 (6 bases each). CDR1 is SGHTA, CDR2 FQGNSA, per germline. Trimming removed 1 base at V and 9 bases at J, with 16 bases between. The CDR3 is made up of 15 amino acids. The CDR3, as DNA: TGTGCCAGCAGCTTAGGGAGGACGGGGGCCTTTGAGCAGTTCTTC. Translated, it gives CASSLGRTGAFEQFF.

This sequence joins TRBV29-1 and TRBJ2-3, with 7 bases fitting TRBD1. In germline, CDR1 is SQVTM, CDR2 ANQGSEA. V shed 5 bases, J shed 2 bases, and the junction held 10 bases outside the gene matches. The CDR3 runs 15 residues. DNA of the CDR3: TGCAGCGTTCGGACCGGGACAGAGTACACAGATACGCAGTATTTT. Translation gives CSVRTGTEYTDTQYF.

This clonotype was observed a few times. Since a much larger clone is just one base distant, this may be a read error. The chain uses TRBV2 and TRBJ1-2; maybe TRBD1 (6 bases). Germline CDR1 is SNHLY and CDR2 is FYNNEI. This CDR3 is 14 amino acids long. The ends were cut back, 1 base at V and 4 bases at J, with 10 bases in the middle. In DNA, the CDR3 is TGTGCCAGCAGTGAAGGGCAGGGGAGCTATGGCTACACCTTC. Translating gives CASSEGQGSYGYTF. Filled out from reference TRBV2 and TRBJ1-2, the complete variable domain reads EPEVTQTPSHQVTQMGQEVILRCVPISNHLYFYWYRQILGQKVEFLVSFYNNEISEKSEIFDDQFSVERPDGSNFTLKIRSTKLEDSAMYFCASSEGQGSYGYTFGSGTRLTVV.

With regard to this clonotype: Likely a read error: the CDR3 ends without its conserved phenylalanine or tryptophan. The DNA is omitted, as the CDR3 cannot be located on it reliably, and the CDR3 follows TCRdb's listing. V usage is TRBV2 and J usage is TRBJ2-1; the D call TRBD1 from the table was never checked on the DNA. The CDR3 totals 11 residues, both ends included. Germline CDR1 and CDR2: SNHLY and FYNNEI. The chain's CDR3 is CASSGVSTPRI.

The chain carries TRBV7-2 and TRBJ1-1; D uncertain. The germline CDR1 and CDR2 sequences are SGHTA and FQGNSA. The germline V and J ends were trimmed by 6 bases and 10 bases, with 15 bases remaining between them. The CDR3 is made up of 12 amino acids. CDR3 nucleotide sequence: TGTGCCAGCAGTTCTATCCCCCAAGCAGCTTTCTTT. Translating it yields CASSSIPQAAFF.

The V call is TRBV10-3, the J call TRBJ2-3, with 15 bases fitting TRBD2. This CDR3 has 19 residues. In germline, CDR1 is ENHRY, CDR2 SYGVKD. The trim removed 4 bases at V and 0 bases at J, leaving 8 bases unmatched. CDR3 amino acids: CAISGTGTSGGLSTDTQYF. CDR3 nucleotides: TGTGCCATCAGTGGAACCGGGACTAGCGGGGGGCTAAGCACAGATACGCAGTATTTT.

A few counts support this clonotype. The rearrangement links TRBV13 to TRBJ2-7, with no clear D. In germline, CDR1 is PRHDT, CDR2 FYEKMQ (reference sequence). This CDR3 spans 14 amino acids. V was clipped by 5 bases and J by 3 bases, with 14 bases between them. The CDR3 coding sequence is TGTGCCAGCAGCCAAGATGCAACATACTACGAGCAGTACTTC. Translating gives CASSQDATYYEQYF.

Regarding this clonotype: Just one base apart from a much larger clone, this may be a read error. The genes are TRBV7-2 and TRBJ2-2; D is tentatively TRBD1 or TRBD2 (5 bases each). This CDR3 has 16 amino acids. Germline V gene lookup returns CDR1 SGHTA and CDR2 FQGNSA. CDR3 amino acids: CAGSFRGEEVAGELFF. CDR3 DNA: TGTGCCGGCAGCTTTAGGGGAGAAGAGGTCGCCGGGGAGCTGTTTTTT.

This clonotype occurred a few times. This sequence joins TRBV4-1 and TRBJ2-5, with D perhaps TRBD2 (5 bases). There are 13 residues in the CDR3. V was shortened by 0 bases and J by 9 bases, with 11 bases between the two germline ends. Germline V gives CDR1 MGHRA, CDR2 YSYEKL. CDR3 DNA sequence: TGCGCCAGCAGCCAAGAGCGTCAGGAGGCCCAGTACTTC. Its translation: CASSQERQEAQYF.

The CDR3, as DNA: TGTGCCAGCAGCCTGACTCCGAGGGCGACAGATACGCAGTATTTT. This sequence encodes CASSLTPRATDTQYF. The chain combines TRBV7-9 with TRBJ2-3; possible D gene TRBD2, 5 bases. This CDR3 spans 15 amino acids. Germline V gene data show CDR1 as SEHNR and CDR2 as FQNEAQ (reference sequence). V gave up 5 bases and J gave up 3 bases, with 15 bases separating them.

The chain recombines TRBV7-9 with TRBJ2-3; D might be TRBD2 (6 bases). The CDR3 totals 15 residues. V was pared by 3 bases and J by 4 bases, with 14 bases between. The germline V gene has CDR1 SEHNR and CDR2 FQNEAQ (reference sequence). CDR3 bases: TGTGCCAGCAGCTTGGGAGGCAACCTAGCAGATACGCAGTATTTT. It encodes CASSLGGNLADTQYF.

This clonotype was seen a few times. The chain couples TRBV27 to TRBJ1-2; D perhaps matches TRBD1 (6 bases). This CDR3 is built from 15 residues. V was clipped by 5 bases and J by 6 bases, with 19 bases between them. Germline V gene lookup returns CDR1 MNHEY and CDR2 SMNVEV (reference sequence). The DNA for the CDR3 is TGTGCCAGCAGTCCCGATTTCAGGGGAGATCATGGCTACACCTTC. This encodes CASSPDFRGDHGYTF.

This sequence joins TRBV5-1 and TRBJ2-2, with D perhaps given as TRBD1 or TRBD2 (5 bases each). Germline V lookup: CDR1 SGHRS, CDR2 YFSETQ. CDR3 size: 16 residues. The V gene lost 4 bases and the J gene lost 0 bases, with 13 bases spanning the gap. The CDR3 nucleotides read TGCGCCAGCAGCAGCGGACATAGCACGAACACCGGGGAGCTGTTTTTT. Translation gives CASSSGHSTNTGELFF.

The rearrangement joins TRBV10-3 to TRBJ1-1, with D perhaps matching TRBD1 (6 bases). Germline CDR1 ENHRY, CDR2 SYGVKD. Trimming removed 5 bases from V and 3 bases from J, with 13 bases in between. CDR3 length: 14 amino acids. The CDR3 DNA reads TGTGCCATCAGTCTACAGGGTGTGGACACTGAAGCTTTCTTT. It yields the protein CAISLQGVDTEAFF.

This sequence joins TRBV5-1 and TRBJ1-6; D might be TRBD1 (6 bases). This CDR3 region has 15 residues. Deletions cut 0 bases from V and 4 bases from J, with 8 bases between. Germline V lookup: CDR1 SGHRS, CDR2 YFSETQ. The CDR3 loop reads CASSLEGGYNSPLHF. CDR3 nucleotides: TGCGCCAGCAGCTTGGAAGGGGGATATAATTCACCCCTCCACTTT.

This clonotype was found many times. The chain is built from TRBV27 and TRBJ2-7, with 8 positions matching TRBD1. Germline values: CDR1 MNHEY, CDR2 SMNVEV (reference sequence). Trimming at V came to 4 bases and at J to 5 bases, leaving 7 bases not matched to a gene. The CDR3 consists of 14 residues. The CDR3: CASSSLRGRHEQYF. For the CDR3, the DNA is TGTGCCAGCAGTTCCCTCAGGGGGCGCCACGAGCAGTACTTC.

V usage is TRBV7-2 and J usage is TRBJ2-1; the D is unclear. CDR1 is SGHTA, CDR2 FQGNSA, per germline. The CDR3 totals 11 residues. V was shortened by 3 bases and J by 5 bases, with 2 bases between the two germline ends. The CDR3 loop is CASSFHNEQFF. DNA of the CDR3: TGTGCCAGCAGCTTTCACAATGAGCAGTTCTTC.

This clonotype was found a few times. The chain recombines TRBV7-3 with TRBJ2-1, with D uncertain. The CDR3 totals 13 residues. Between the trimmed V and J ends, which lost 3 bases and 5 bases, there was a span of 8 bases. Per the germline V gene, CDR1 is SGHTA and CDR2 is FQGTGA. The CDR3 reads CASSLDEDNEQFF. DNA of the CDR3: TGTGCCAGCAGCTTGGACGAGGACAATGAGCAGTTCTTC.

This sequence joins TRBV12-3 or TRBV12-4 and TRBJ1-4; D call uncertain. V was cut by 10 bases and J by 8 bases, with 11 bases left in between. The CDR3 totals 11 residues. The chain's CDR3 is CATADGEKLFF. CDR3 DNA sequence: TGTGCCACCGCAGATGGGGAAAAACTGTTTTTT.

The chain uses TRBV7-2 and TRBJ2-5; a possible D gene is TRBD2 (6 bases). Germline CDR1 is SGHTA and CDR2 is FQGNSA. V was clipped by 5 bases and J by 6 bases, with 16 bases between them. This CDR3 is built from 14 residues. This chain's CDR3 is CASSLDYPPKTQYF. CDR3 sequence (DNA): TGTGCCAGCAGCCTGGACTACCCCCCTAAGACCCAGTACTTC.

This chain links TRBV12-5 with TRBJ2-5, with 9 bases lining up with TRBD1. The V segment lost 7 bases and the J segment 1 base; nucleotides outside the gene matches: 13. CDR3 length equals 17 residues. Germline V lookup: CDR1 LGHNT, CDR2 FRNRAP. This CDR3 reads CASAPTWGQGPQETQYF. The CDR3 coding sequence is TGTGCTAGTGCCCCGACTTGGGGACAGGGACCCCAAGAGACCCAGTACTTC.